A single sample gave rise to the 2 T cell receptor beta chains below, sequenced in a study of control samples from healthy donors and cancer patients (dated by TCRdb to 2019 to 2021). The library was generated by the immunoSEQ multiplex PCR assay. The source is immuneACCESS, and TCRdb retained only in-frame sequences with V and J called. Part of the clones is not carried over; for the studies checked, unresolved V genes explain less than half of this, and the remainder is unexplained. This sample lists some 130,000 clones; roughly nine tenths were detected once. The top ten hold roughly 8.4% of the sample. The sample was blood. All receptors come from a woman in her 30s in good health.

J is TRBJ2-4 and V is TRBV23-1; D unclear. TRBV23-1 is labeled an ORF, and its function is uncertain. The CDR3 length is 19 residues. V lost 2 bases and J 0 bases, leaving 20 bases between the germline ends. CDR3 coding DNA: TGCGCCAGCAGTCAACCCGGCCCAAGGCAGCAACTAGCCAAAAACATTCAGTACTTC. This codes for CASSQPGPRQQLAKNIQYF.

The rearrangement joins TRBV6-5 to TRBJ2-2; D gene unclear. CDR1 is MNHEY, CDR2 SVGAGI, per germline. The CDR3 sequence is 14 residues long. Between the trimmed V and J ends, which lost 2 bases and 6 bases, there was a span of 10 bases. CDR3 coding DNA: TGTGCCAGCAGTTACGGGTTTTTGTCCGGGGAGCTGTTTTTT. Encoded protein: CASSYGFLSGELFF.